This T cell receptor (beta chain) was observed in a study of T cell repertoires in cytomegalovirus infection. The wider study: Public signatures in TCR beta pointed to CMV infection and matching HLA type.

V trimming: 5 bases; J trimming: 5 bases; junction bases outside the gene matches: 11. Germline CDR1 and CDR2: SEHNR and FQNEAQ (reference sequence). The CDR3 totals 15 residues. TCRdb recomputed calls from the reads with MiXCR, one row per CDR3 protein. The sample has roughly 630,000 distinct CDR3 sequences; 24% are singletons. Source material: CD8+ T cells from PBMCs. The clonotype comes from a human donor in good health (CMV status not recorded). Some clones in this sample may be carry-over from other donors' samples. The V call is TRBV7-9, the J call TRBJ2-7, with 8 bases that match TRBD2. The CDR3 DNA is TGTGCCAGCAGCGCGGGAGGACGGGGGATCGACGAGCAGTACTTC. Its protein is CASSAGGRGIDEQYF.